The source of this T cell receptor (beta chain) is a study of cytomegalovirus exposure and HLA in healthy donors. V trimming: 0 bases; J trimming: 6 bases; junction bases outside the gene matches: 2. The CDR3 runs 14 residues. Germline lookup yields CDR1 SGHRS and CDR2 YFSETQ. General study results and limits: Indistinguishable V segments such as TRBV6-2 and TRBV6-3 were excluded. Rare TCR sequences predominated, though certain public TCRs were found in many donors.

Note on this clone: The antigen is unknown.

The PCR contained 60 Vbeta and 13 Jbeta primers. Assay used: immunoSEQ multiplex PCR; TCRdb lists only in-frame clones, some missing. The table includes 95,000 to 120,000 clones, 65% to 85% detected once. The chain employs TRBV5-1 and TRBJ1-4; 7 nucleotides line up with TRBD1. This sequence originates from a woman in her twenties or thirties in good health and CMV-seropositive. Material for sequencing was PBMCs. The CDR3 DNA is TGCGCCAGCAGCTTGGATGGACAGGATGAAAAACTGTTTTTT. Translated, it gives CASSLDGQDEKLFF. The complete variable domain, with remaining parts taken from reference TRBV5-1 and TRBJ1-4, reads KAGVTQTPRYLIKTRGQQVTLSCSPISGHRSVSWYQQTPGQGLQFLFEYFSETQRNKGNFPGRFSGRQFSNSRSEMNVSTLELGDSALYLCASSLDGQDEKLFFGSGTQLSVL.